This is a list of T cell receptor beta chains from one sample in a study of T cells after yellow fever vaccination. MiXCR, applied by TCRdb to the 5' RACE reads, yields one record per CDR3 protein. The table shows over 65,000 distinct CDR3 sequences, with about 14% occurring only once. The sequences come from CD8+ T cells not binding an NS4B(214-222) dextramer, sorted from PBMCs, collected 21 days after the first yellow fever vaccination. These TCRs come from a young man who received the YFV17D yellow fever vaccine. Both conserved end residues are part of each CDR3. The D gene is left open where the match is weak. Some rows have no size entry. The others give once, few or many, or a class for an expanded clone.

cdr3_length,j_call,d_call,v_call,clone_size,cdr3_nt,cdr3_aa
14,TRBJ1-1,-,TRBV30,-,TGTGCCTGGAGTCCTCAATCGTGGAGATTCGACAACTTCTTT,CAWSPQSWRFDNFF
15,TRBJ2-2,TRBD1,TRBV6-1,-,TGTGCCAGCAGCGGGACAGGGGGTAATCACGGGGAGCTGTTTTTT,CASSGTGGNHGELFF
13,TRBJ1-6,-,TRBV6-1,few,TGTGCCAGCAGTGAGGGGGTATTTTCACCCCTCCACTTT,CASSEGVFSPLHF
16,TRBJ2-2,-,TRBV9,many,TGTGCCAGCAGCCCTAGCCCCGGGACCCGGACCGGGGAGCTGTTTTTT,CASSPSPGTRTGELFF
14,TRBJ1-2,-,TRBV29-1,few,TGCAGCGTTGAAAGCAGGGGCAATTCGTATGGCTACACCTTC,CSVESRGNSYGYTF
15,TRBJ2-7,TRBD2,TRBV4-1,few,TGCGCCAGCAGCCAAGGGACTAGCGGGGGGTACGAGCAGTACTTC,CASSQGTSGGYEQYF
15,TRBJ2-7,-,TRBV7-2,-,TGTGCCAGCAGCTTAGTAGACGGAGAGAGCTACGAGCAGTACTTC,CASSLVDGESYEQYF
12,TRBJ2-2,-,TRBV5-4,few,TGTGCCAGCAGCTTGGGGGTCGGGGAGCTGTTTTTT,CASSLGVGELFF
11,TRBJ2-2,-,TRBV5-1,-,TGCGCCAGCACCGAAACCGGGGAGCTGTTTTTT,CASTETGELFF
16,TRBJ2-3,TRBD2,TRBV30,-,TGTGCCTGGAGTGTAGCCCTAGCGGGGTATGGGGATACGCAGTATTTT,CAWSVALAGYGDTQYF
13,TRBJ1-1,-,TRBV18,few,TGTGCCAGCTCACCACCTGGACATCCTGAAGCTTTCTTT,CASSPPGHPEAFF
15,TRBJ2-7,TRBD2,TRBV5-1,-,TGCGCCAGCACCCCGGGACTAGCGGGAGCCTACGAGCAGTACTTC,CASTPGLAGAYEQYF
15,TRBJ2-1,TRBD2,TRBV2,-,TGTGCCAGCAGTGTACTAGCGGGACCCAACAATGAGCAGTTCTTC,CASSVLAGPNNEQFF
15,TRBJ2-1,TRBD2,TRBV20-1,few,TGCAGTGCTAGAGAACAGGAGCGGGGGCGGTATGAGCAGTTCTTC,CSAREQERGRYEQFF
20,TRBJ2-1,-,TRBV4-3,-,TGCGCCAGCAGCCTTACGGTAGCTAGCGAACTCCCTATTTCCTACAATGAGCAGTTCTTC,CASSLTVASELPISYNEQFF
15,TRBJ2-5,TRBD2,TRBV3-1,-,TGTGCCAGCAGCCAAGGGCAGCGGGGGAGGGAGACCCAGTACTTC,CASSQGQRGRETQYF